The 10 T cell receptor beta chains given below trace back to one sample, sequenced in a study of type 1 regulatory T cells. A single record per CDR3 protein comes from TCRdb applying MiXCR to the reads. Altogether about 60,000 distinct CDR3 sequences are present, 60% to 80% being singletons, with the ten largest covering 1.8%. These receptors lack a known antigen. Sample: cultured non-Tr1 T cells, either the whole culture or a sorted T cell fraction (not recorded which). Every receptor here comes from a human donor in good health.

The chain uses TRBV11-2 and TRBJ2-2; D possibly corresponds to TRBD1 (6 bases). Trimming cost V 2 bases and J 5 bases, with 12 bases left between them. CDR1 is SGHAT, CDR2 FQNNGV, per germline. The CDR3 has 15 amino acids. CDR3 nucleotide sequence: TGTGCCAGCAGCTTATCGGAAGGGGGAACCGGGGAGCTGTTTTTT. This translates into CASSLSEGGTGELFF.

This clonotype was observed a handful of times. This sequence joins TRBV14 and TRBJ2-2; D is perhaps TRBD1 (5 bases). V was pared by 1 base and J by 1 base, with 10 bases between. The length of the CDR3 is 16 residues. Germline CDR1 is SGHDN and CDR2 is FVKESK. The CDR3 protein is CASSQGHRQNTGELFF. The CDR3 DNA reads as TGTGCCAGCAGCCAAGGCCACAGGCAGAACACCGGGGAGCTGTTTTTT.

The rearrangement uses TRBV12-3 or TRBV12-4 and TRBJ2-7; no firm D call. Trimming stripped 5 bases from V and 1 base from J, with 3 bases between. This CDR3 has 11 residues. The CDR3 coding sequence is TGTGCCAGCAGTCAATCCTACGAGCAGTACTTC. Its translation is CASSQSYEQYF.

V is TRBV18 and J is TRBJ2-5, with no clear D. The CDR3 runs to 10 residues. Looked up from germline, CDR1 is KGHSH and CDR2 is LQKENI. V gave up 8 bases and J gave up 4 bases, with 5 bases separating them. The CDR3 spells CASSGETQYF. The CDR3 DNA follows: TGTGCCAGCAGTGGAGAGACCCAGTACTTC.

The rearrangement joins TRBV20-1 to TRBJ2-5, with 13 bases lining up with TRBD2. Germline V CDR1 and CDR2: DFQATT, SNEGSKA (reference sequence). CDR3 length: 16 residues. Losses at the gene ends were 1 base for V and 5 bases for J; bases not matched to a gene: 7. DNA of the CDR3: TGCAGTGCTAGAGGAGGACTAGCGGGAGTCGGGGAGACCCAGTACTTC. Encoded protein: CSARGGLAGVGETQYF.

This clonotype was detected a few times. The rearrangement joins TRBV18 to TRBJ1-5; possibly TRBD1 for D (5 bases). V was trimmed by 4 bases and J by 0 bases, leaving 10 bases between them. This CDR3 comprises 15 residues. Germline CDR1 KGHSH, CDR2 LQKENI. Here the CDR3 DNA reads TGTGCCAGCTCACTGAACCAGGGTAGCAATCAGCCCCAGCATTTT. The encoded protein is CASSLNQGSNQPQHF.

CDR3 amino acids: CSAEREGVETQYF. The DNA for the CDR3 is TGCAGTGCTGAACGGGAGGGTGTAGAGACCCAGTACTTC. The genes are TRBV20-1 and TRBJ2-5, with 8 bases that match TRBD2. The J segment lost 4 bases and the V segment lost 5 bases, leaving 6 bases of the junction unmatched. The CDR3 is made up of 13 amino acids. Germline V gene sequence: CDR1 DFQATT, CDR2 SNEGSKA (reference sequence).

The chain couples TRBV28 to TRBJ2-7; D unresolved. Looked up from germline, CDR1 is MDHEN and CDR2 is SYDVKM. V was pared by 3 bases and J by 7 bases, with 10 bases between. This CDR3 region has 12 residues. CDR3 coding DNA: TGTGCCAGCAGTTTTGCTCGTCGGGAGCAGTACTTC. Its protein product is CASSFARREQYF.

The gene calls are TRBV15 and TRBJ1-1; TRBD1 might be the D (5 bases). CDR1 LNHNV and CDR2 YYDKDF come from the germline V gene (reference sequence). The V end lost 5 bases, the J end lost 0 bases, and 19 bases lay between the germline ends. The length of the CDR3 is 17 residues. The CDR3 DNA follows: TGTGCCACCAGCGGCCTGGCGGGGACTTGGATGAACACTGAAGCTTTCTTT. This translates into CATSGLAGTWMNTEAFF.

The genes are TRBV20-1 and TRBJ1-2; D gene ambiguous. The CDR3 contains 13 residues. V lost 5 bases to trimming and J lost 1 base, with 11 bases between them. Germline-derived CDR1 and CDR2 are DFQATT and SNEGSKA (reference sequence). CDR3 coding DNA: TGCAGTGCTCCTCGGACGGATAACTATGGCTACACCTTC. Encoded protein: CSAPRTDNYGYTF.